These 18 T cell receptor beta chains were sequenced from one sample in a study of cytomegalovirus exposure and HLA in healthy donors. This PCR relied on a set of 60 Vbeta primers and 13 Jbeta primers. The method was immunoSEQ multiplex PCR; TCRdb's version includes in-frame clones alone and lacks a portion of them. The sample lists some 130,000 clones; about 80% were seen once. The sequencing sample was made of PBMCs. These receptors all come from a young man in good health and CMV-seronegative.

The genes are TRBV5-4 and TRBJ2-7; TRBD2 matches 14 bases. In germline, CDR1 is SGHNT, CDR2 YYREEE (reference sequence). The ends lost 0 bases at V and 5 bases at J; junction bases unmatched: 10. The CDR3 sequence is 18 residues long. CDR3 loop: CASSLDSGTSGRLHEQYF. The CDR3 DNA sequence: TGTGCCAGCAGCTTGGACTCTGGGACTAGCGGGAGATTACACGAGCAGTACTTC.

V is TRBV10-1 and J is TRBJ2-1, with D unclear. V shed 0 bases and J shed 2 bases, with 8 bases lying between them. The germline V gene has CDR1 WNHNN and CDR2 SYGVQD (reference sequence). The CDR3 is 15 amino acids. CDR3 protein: CASSESTVPYNEQFF. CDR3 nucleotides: TGCGCCAGCAGTGAGTCTACGGTACCCTACAATGAGCAGTTCTTC.

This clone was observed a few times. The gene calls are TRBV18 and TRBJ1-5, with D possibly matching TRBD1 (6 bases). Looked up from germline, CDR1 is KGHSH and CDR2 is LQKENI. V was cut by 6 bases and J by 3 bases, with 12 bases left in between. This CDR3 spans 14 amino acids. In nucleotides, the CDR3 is TGTGCCAGCTCGGGGGGGGCGACCAATCAGCCCCAGCATTTT. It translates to CASSGGATNQPQHF.

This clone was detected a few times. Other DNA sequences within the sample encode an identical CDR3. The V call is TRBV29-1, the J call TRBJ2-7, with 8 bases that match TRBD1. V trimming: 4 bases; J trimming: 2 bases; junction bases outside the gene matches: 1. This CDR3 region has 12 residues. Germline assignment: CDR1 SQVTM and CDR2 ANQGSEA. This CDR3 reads CSVGTGTYEQYF. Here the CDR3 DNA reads TGCAGCGTTGGGACAGGGACCTACGAGCAGTACTTC.

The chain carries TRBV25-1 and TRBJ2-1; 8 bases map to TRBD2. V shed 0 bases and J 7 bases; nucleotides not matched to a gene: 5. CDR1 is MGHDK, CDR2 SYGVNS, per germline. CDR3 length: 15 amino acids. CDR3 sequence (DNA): TGTGCCAGCAGTGAATACAGCGGGAGAGGGAATGAGCAGTTCTTC. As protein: CASSEYSGRGNEQFF.

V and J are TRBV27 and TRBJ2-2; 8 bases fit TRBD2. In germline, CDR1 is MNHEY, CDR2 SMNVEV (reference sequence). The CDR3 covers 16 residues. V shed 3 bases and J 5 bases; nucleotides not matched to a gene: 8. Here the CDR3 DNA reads TGTGCCAGCAGTTTCCCGGGGAGCGGGAGAACCGGGGAGCTGTTTTTT. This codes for CASSFPGSGRTGELFF.

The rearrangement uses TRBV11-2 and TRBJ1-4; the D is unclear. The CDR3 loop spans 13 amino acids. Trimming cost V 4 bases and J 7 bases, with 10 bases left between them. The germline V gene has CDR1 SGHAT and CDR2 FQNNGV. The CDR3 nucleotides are TGTGCCAGCAGCTCGGGGATAAGTGAAAAACTGTTTTTT. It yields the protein CASSSGISEKLFF.

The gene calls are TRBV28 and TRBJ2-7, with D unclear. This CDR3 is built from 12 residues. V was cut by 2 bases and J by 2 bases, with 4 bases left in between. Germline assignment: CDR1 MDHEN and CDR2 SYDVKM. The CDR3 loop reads CASSLLTYEQYF. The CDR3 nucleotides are TGTGCCAGCAGTTTACTAACCTACGAGCAGTACTTC.

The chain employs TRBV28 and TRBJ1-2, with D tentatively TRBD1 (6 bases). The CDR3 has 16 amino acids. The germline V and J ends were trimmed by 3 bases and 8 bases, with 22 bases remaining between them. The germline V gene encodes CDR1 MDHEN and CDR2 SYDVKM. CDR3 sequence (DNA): TGTGCCAGCAGTTTTAGTAGCCAGGGGTTAGTAAACGGCTACACCTTC. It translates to CASSFSSQGLVNGYTF.

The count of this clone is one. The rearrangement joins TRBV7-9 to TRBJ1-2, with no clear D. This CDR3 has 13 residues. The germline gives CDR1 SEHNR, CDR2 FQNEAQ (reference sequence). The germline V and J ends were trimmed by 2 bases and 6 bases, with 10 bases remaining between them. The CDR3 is CASSLIWRHGYTF. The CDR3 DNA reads TGTGCCAGCAGCTTAATTTGGAGGCATGGCTACACCTTC.

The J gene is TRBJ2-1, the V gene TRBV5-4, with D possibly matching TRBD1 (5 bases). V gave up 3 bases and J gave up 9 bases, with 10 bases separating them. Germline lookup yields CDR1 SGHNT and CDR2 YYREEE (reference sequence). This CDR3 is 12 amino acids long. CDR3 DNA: TGTGCCAGCAGCTCGGACACAAGTGAGCAGTTCTTC. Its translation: CASSSDTSEQFF.

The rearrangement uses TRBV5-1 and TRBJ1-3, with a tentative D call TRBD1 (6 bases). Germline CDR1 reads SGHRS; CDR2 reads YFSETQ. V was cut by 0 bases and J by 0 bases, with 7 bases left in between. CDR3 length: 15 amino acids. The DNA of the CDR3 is TGCGCCAGCAGCTTGGAAGGGGGCTCTGGAAACACCATATATTTT. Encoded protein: CASSLEGGSGNTIYF.

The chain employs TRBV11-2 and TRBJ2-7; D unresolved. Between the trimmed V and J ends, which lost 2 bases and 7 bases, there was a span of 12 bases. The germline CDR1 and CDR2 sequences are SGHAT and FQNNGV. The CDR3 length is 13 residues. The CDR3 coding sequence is TGTGCCAGCAGCTTACAGGTATCCCGGGAGCAGTACTTC. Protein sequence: CASSLQVSREQYF.

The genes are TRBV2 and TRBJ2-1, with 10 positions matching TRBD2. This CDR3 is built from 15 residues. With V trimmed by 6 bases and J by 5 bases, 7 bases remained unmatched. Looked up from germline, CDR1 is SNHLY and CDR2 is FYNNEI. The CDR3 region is CASRRGAGGNNEQFF. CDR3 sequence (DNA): TGTGCCAGCAGGCGAGGAGCGGGAGGGAACAATGAGCAGTTCTTC. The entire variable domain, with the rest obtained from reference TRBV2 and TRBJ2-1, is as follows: EPEVTQTPSHQVTQMGQEVILRCVPISNHLYFYWYRQILGQKVEFLVSFYNNEISEKSEIFDDQFSVERPDGSNFTLKIRSTKLEDSAMYFCASRRGAGGNNEQFFGPGTRLTVL.

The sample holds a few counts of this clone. CDR3 bases: TGTGCCTGGATTCTAAGGACAGGGGTGGGTTCACCCCTCCACTTT. It translates to CAWILRTGVGSPLHF. The rearrangement links TRBV30 to TRBJ1-6; 9 nucleotides match TRBD1. This CDR3 comprises 15 residues. Unmatched junction bases numbered 10, after V lost 4 bases and J lost 9 bases. CDR1 and CDR2 from the germline V gene are GTSNPN and SVGIG (reference sequence). Full variable domain (outside the CDR3, taken from reference TRBV30 and TRBJ1-6): SQTIHQWPATLVQPVGSPLSLECTVEGTSNPNLYWYRQAAGRGLQLLFYSVGIGQISSEVPQNLSASRPQDRQFILSSKKLLLSDSGFYLCAWILRTGVGSPLHFGNGTRLTVT.

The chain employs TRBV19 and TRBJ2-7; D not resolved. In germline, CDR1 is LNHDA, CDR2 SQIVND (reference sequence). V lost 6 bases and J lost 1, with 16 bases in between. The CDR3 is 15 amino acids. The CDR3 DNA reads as TGTGCCAGTAGCAAAAACCAAGGAGCATCCTACGAGCAGTACTTC. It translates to CASSKNQGASYEQYF.

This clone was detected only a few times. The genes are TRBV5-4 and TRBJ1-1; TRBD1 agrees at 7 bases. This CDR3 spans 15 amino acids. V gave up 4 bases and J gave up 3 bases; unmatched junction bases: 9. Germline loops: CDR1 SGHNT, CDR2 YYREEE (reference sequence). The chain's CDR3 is CASSPTGLKDTEAFF. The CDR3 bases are TGTGCCAGCAGCCCGACAGGGCTTAAGGACACTGAAGCTTTCTTT.

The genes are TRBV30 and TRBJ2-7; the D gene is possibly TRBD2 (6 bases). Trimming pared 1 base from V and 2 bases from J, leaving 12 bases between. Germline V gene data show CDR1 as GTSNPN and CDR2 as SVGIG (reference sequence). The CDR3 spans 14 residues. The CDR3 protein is CAWSGGVGPYEQYF. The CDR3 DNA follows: TGTGCCTGGAGTGGGGGGGTGGGTCCCTACGAGCAGTACTTC.